These 7 T cell receptor beta chains were all obtained from the same sample, sequenced in a study of blood T cell repertoires in COVID-19. The assay was immunoSEQ multiplex PCR, and TCRdb's table has in-frame clones only and misses some. The data show 50,000 to 75,000 clones, 70% to 80% seen once. The sequenced sample was peripheral blood. The receptors shown here come from a man in his 60s with acute or convalescent COVID-19.

The genes are TRBV14 and TRBJ1-1; D might be TRBD1 (5 bases). The CDR3 sequence is 16 residues long. V gave up 1 base and J gave up 4 bases, with 16 bases separating them. Germline CDR1 reads SGHDN; CDR2 reads FVKESK. CDR3 in DNA: TGTGCCAGCAGCCAAGTACGGGGGGACGGCGCCACTGAAGCTTTCTTT. Translation gives CASSQVRGDGATEAFF. Looking up the rest from reference TRBV14 and TRBJ1-1 gives the full variable domain: EAGVTQFPSHSVIEKGQTVTLRCDPISGHDNLYWYRRVMGKEIKFLLHFVKESKQDESGMPNNRFLAERTGGTYSTLKVQPAELEDSGVYFCASSQVRGDGATEAFFGQGTRLTVV.

The chain uses TRBV3-1 (or the pseudogene TRBV3-2) and TRBJ2-1, with TRBD2 identical over 7 bases. Per the germline V gene, CDR1 is LGHDT and CDR2 is YNNKEL (reference sequence). Losses at the gene ends were 4 bases for V and 0 bases for J; bases not matched to a gene: 3. This CDR3 has 15 amino acids. The CDR3 DNA reads as TGTGCCAGCAGCCTTCTAGCGGACTCCTACAATGAGCAGTTCTTC. Residues: CASSLLADSYNEQFF.

This chain joins TRBV27 and TRBJ1-2, with 9 bases matching TRBD1. The CDR3 covers 16 residues. The trim removed 5 bases at V and 3 bases at J, leaving 10 bases unmatched. Looked up from germline, CDR1 is MNHEY and CDR2 is SMNVEV (reference sequence). The CDR3 bases are TGTGCCAGCAGTCCCTACAGGGGGCTCTTTTACTATGGCTACACCTTC. Translation: CASSPYRGLFYYGYTF.

The V call is TRBV19, the J call TRBJ1-2, with D maybe TRBD1 (6 bases). Germline loops: CDR1 LNHDA, CDR2 SQIVND (reference sequence). Trimming left V 6 bases short and J 5 bases short, with 19 bases between. The CDR3 has 15 amino acids. CDR3 sequence (DNA): TGTGCCAGTAGGGCCCCTGTTTACAGGGTGTATGGCTACACCTTC. Translated: CASRAPVYRVYGYTF.

This rearrangement joins TRBV10-3 to TRBJ1-2; 8 positions match TRBD1. V was clipped by 5 bases and J by 4 bases; unmatched bases: 6. The CDR3 sequence is 14 residues long. CDR1 and CDR2 (germline): ENHRY, SYGVKD. Here the CDR3 reads CAISPGTGFYGYTF. DNA of the CDR3: TGTGCCATCAGTCCCGGGACAGGTTTCTATGGCTACACCTTC.

The chain has TRBV6-5 and TRBJ2-1; 8 positions agree with TRBD2. Per germline, CDR1 MNHEY and CDR2 SVGAGI. V shed 6 bases and J 2 bases; nucleotides not matched to a gene: 6. The CDR3 totals 15 residues. CDR3 amino acids: CASSFSGSPYNEQFF. The CDR3 DNA is TGTGCCAGCAGCTTCAGCGGGAGCCCCTACAATGAGCAGTTCTTC.

CDR3 DNA sequence: TGTGCCAGTAGTCTTCCCCATCAGCCCCAGCATTTT. It codes for CASSLPHQPQHF. The chain recombines TRBV19 with TRBJ1-5; the D is unclear. Trimming shortened V by 5 bases and J by 5 bases, and 7 bases separated the two germline ends. This CDR3 is 12 amino acids long. The germline CDR1 and CDR2 sequences are LNHDA and SQIVND (reference sequence).